The source of this TCR beta chain is a study of T cell responses to AZD1222 COVID-19 vaccine. Findings and caveats of the study: Epitopes outside B.1.351 and B.1.1.7 mutated regions reportedly drew nearly half of spike TCRs.

With regard to this clone: The antigen is unknown.

Trimming took 3 bases from V and 8 from J; bases not matched to a gene: 7. The CDR3 loop spans 15 amino acids. Germline CDR1 and CDR2: SGHAT and FQNNGV. TCRdb's copy holds only in-frame clones and misses some; the assay was immunoSEQ multiplex PCR. The data contain approximately 130,000 clones, 88% of them seen just once; the ten biggest clones take up under 6%. The origin of this receptor is an adult who received the AZD1222 COVID-19 vaccine. Sequences were derived from peripheral blood, sampled 28 days after the second AZD1222 dose. The rearrangement links TRBV11-2 to TRBJ2-2; 9 positions match TRBD2. The CDR3 sequence: CASSLSLAGWGELFF. CDR3 nucleotide sequence: TGTGCCAGCAGCTTGAGTCTAGCGGGGTGGGGGGAGCTGTTTTTT.